Listed here are 5 T cell receptor beta chains from one sample, sequenced in a study of blood T cell repertoires in COVID-19. Clones were read by immunoSEQ multiplex PCR, and TCRdb kept only the in-frame ones, dropping some. The table lists roughly 200,000 clones, over 75% of them singletons. Sequenced input: peripheral blood. These receptors were obtained from a man aged 45-60 years with COVID-19, enrolled during active disease.

V usage is TRBV14 and J usage is TRBJ2-7, with TRBD1 matching over 8 bases. Germline-derived CDR1 and CDR2 are SGHDN and FVKESK. V lost 4 bases, J lost 4 bases, and 6 bases stayed unmatched. This CDR3 comprises 14 residues. In DNA form, the CDR3 reads TGTGCCAGCAGCCTAAGGACAGGGTTTTACGAGCAGTACTTC. It encodes CASSLRTGFYEQYF.

This clone occurred once. The chain couples TRBV11-2 to TRBJ2-3; 8 nucleotides align to TRBD2. Germline V lookup: CDR1 SGHAT, CDR2 FQNNGV. V lost 5 bases, J lost 4 bases, and 5 bases stayed unmatched. The CDR3 is 14 residues long. The CDR3 region is CASSKSGSADTQYF. CDR3 coding DNA: TGTGCCAGCAGCAAGAGCGGGAGCGCAGATACGCAGTATTTT.

V gene TRBV24-1 combines with J gene TRBJ2-1; 8 bases match TRBD1. This CDR3 is built from 14 residues. J gave up 4 bases and V 6 bases, and 4 bases lay outside the gene matches. The germline gives CDR1 KGHDR, CDR2 SFDVKD. In nucleotides, the CDR3 is TGTGCCACCAGTAGGACAGGGACTTACAATGAGCAGTTCTTC. This translates into CATSRTGTYNEQFF.

The chain carries TRBV6-5 and TRBJ2-1, with 7 bases aligning to TRBD2. Trimming took 8 bases from V and 0 from J; bases not matched to a gene: 4. Looked up from germline, CDR1 is MNHEY and CDR2 is SVGAGI. The CDR3 covers 14 residues. The CDR3 coding sequence is TGTGCCAGCGGGAGGGACTCCTCCTACAATGAGCAGTTCTTC. Its translation: CASGRDSSYNEQFF.

J is TRBJ1-1 and V is TRBV21-1; the table's D call, TRBD1, has no DNA check behind it. TRBV21-1 corresponds to a pseudogene. There are 15 residues in the CDR3. In DNA, the CDR3 is TGTGCCAGCAGCCTAGACAGGGGGGTACACACTGAAGCTTTCTTT. As protein: CASSLDRGVHTEAFF.